This T cell receptor (beta chain) came from a study of blood T cell repertoires in COVID-19. With V trimmed by 3 bases and J by 4 bases, 7 bases remained unmatched. Germline lookup yields CDR1 SQVTM and CDR2 ANQGSEA. This CDR3 spans 15 amino acids. Clones were sequenced by immunoSEQ multiplex PCR, and TCRdb holds only the in-frame ones, with some missing. This table has around 87,000 clones, 85% to 90% appearing once. The source material was peripheral blood. This chain connects TRBV29-1 to TRBJ2-3; 10 nucleotides align to TRBD2. This receptor was obtained from a human donor with active COVID-19. The donor label of this sample is uncertain. This CDR3 is CSVELLAGRADTQYF. In DNA, the CDR3 is TGCAGCGTTGAGTTACTAGCGGGGCGAGCAGATACGCAGTATTTT.